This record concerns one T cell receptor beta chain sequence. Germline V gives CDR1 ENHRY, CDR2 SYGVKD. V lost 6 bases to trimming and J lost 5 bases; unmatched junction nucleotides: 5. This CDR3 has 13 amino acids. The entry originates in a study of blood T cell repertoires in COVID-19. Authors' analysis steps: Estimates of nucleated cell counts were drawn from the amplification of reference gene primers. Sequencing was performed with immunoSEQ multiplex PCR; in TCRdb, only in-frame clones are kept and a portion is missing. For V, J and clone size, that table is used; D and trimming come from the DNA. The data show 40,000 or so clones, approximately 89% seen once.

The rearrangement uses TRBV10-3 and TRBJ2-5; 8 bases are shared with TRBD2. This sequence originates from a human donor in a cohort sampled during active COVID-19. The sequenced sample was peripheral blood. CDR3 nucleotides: TGTGCCATCAGCGGGGGGGCCGGGGAGACCCAGTACTTC. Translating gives CAISGGAGETQYF.